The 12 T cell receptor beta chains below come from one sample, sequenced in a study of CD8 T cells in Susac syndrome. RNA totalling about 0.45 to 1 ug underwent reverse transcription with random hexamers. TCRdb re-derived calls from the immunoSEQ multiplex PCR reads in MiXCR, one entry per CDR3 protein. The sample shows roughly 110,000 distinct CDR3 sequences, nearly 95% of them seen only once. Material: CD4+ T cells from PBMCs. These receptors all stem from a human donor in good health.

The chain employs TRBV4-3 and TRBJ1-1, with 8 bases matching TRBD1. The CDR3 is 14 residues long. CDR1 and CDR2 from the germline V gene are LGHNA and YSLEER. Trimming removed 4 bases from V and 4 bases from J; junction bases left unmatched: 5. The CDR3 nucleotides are TGCGCCAGCAGCCGAACAGGGGGAAGCACTGAAGCTTTCTTT. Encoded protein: CASSRTGGSTEAFF.

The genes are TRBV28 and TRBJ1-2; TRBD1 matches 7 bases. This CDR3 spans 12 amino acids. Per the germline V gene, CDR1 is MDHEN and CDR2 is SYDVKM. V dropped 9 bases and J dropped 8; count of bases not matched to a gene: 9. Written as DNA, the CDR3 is TGTGCCAGTAGACAGGGTCTTGAAGGCTACACCTTC. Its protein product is CASRQGLEGYTF.

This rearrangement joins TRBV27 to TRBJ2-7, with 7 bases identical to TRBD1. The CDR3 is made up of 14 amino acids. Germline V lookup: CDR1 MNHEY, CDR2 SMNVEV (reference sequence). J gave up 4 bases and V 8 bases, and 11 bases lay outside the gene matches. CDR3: CASAWTGLDYEQYF. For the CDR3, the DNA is TGTGCCAGCGCTTGGACAGGCCTGGATTACGAGCAGTACTTC.

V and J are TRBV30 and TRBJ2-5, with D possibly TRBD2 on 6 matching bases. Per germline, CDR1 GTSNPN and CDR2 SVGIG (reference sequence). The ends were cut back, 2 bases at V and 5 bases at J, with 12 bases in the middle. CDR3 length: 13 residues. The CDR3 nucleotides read TGTGCCTGGAGTCTTGGGGGGAGTGAGACCCAGTACTTC. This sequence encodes CAWSLGGSETQYF.

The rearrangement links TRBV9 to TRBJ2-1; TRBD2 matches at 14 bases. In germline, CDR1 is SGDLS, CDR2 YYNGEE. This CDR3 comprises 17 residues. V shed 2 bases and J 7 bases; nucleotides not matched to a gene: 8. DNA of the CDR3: TGTGCCAGCAGCGTCGGGACTAGCGGGAGAGTCTCGAATGAGCAGTTCTTC. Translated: CASSVGTSGRVSNEQFF.

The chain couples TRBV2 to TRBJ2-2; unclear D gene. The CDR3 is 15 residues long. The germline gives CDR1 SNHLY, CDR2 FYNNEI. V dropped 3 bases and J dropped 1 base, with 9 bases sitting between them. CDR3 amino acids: CASSDRSGNTGELFF. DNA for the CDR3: TGTGCCAGCAGTGATAGGTCAGGGAACACCGGGGAGCTGTTTTTT. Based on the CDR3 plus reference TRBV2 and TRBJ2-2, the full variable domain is EPEVTQTPSHQVTQMGQEVILRCVPISNHLYFYWYRQILGQKVEFLVSFYNNEISEKSEIFDDQFSVERPDGSNFTLKIRSTKLEDSAMYFCASSDRSGNTGELFFGEGSRLTVL.

The chain's CDR3 is CASAQRRNTEAFF. Here the CDR3 DNA reads TGTGCCAGCGCACAGCGGAGGAACACTGAAGCTTTCTTT. This chain joins TRBV2 and TRBJ1-1; D not resolved. Trimming cost V 8 bases and J 1 base, with 11 bases left between them. Germline V gene data show CDR1 as SNHLY and CDR2 as FYNNEI. The CDR3 is 13 amino acids.

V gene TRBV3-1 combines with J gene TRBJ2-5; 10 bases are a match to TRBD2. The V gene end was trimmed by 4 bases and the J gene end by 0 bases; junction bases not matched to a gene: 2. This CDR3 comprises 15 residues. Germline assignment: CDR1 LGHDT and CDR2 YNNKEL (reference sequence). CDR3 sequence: CASSLGLADQETQYF. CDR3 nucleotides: TGTGCCAGCAGCCTCGGACTAGCGGACCAAGAGACCCAGTACTTC.

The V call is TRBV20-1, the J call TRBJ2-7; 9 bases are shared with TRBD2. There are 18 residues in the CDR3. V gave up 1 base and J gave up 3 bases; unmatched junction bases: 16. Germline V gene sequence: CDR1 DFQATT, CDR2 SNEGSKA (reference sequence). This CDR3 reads CSARVGGLARSRDYEQYF. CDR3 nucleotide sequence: TGCAGTGCTAGAGTAGGGGGACTAGCTCGGTCGAGGGACTACGAGCAGTACTTC.

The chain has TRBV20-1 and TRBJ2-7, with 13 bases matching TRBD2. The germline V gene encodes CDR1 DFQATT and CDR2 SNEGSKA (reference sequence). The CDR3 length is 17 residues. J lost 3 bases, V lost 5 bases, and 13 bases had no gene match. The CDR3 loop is CSALGLAGPVTNYEQYF. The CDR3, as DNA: TGCAGTGCTCTGGGACTAGCGGGACCGGTTACGAACTACGAGCAGTACTTC.

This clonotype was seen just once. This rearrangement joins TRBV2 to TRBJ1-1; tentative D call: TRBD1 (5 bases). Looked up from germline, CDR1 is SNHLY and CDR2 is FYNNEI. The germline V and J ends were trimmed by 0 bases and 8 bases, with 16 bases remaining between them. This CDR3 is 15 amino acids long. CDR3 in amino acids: CASSEALLRQGEAFF. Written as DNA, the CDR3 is TGTGCCAGCAGTGAAGCGCTTCTGCGGCAGGGAGAAGCTTTCTTT.

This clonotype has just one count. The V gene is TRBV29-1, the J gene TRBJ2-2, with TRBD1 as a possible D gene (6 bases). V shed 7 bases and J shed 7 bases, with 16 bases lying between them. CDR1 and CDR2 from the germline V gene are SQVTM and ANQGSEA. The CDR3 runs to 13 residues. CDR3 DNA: TGCAGCGCGCACCCGGCAGGGGACGGGGAGCTGTTTTTT. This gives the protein CSAHPAGDGELFF.